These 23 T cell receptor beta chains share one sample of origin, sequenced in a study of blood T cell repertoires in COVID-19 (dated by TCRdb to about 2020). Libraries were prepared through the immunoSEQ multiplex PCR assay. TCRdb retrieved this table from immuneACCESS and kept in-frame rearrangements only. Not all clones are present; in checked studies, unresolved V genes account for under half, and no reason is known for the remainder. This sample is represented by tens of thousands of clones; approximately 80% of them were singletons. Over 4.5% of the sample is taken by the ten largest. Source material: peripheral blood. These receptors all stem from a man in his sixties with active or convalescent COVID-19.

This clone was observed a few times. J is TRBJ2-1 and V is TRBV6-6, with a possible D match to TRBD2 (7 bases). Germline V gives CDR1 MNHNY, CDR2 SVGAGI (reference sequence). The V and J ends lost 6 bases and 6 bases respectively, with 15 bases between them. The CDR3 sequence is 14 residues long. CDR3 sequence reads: CASSTGGPVNEQFF. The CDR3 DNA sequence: TGTGCCAGCAGCACCGGGGGGCCGGTCAATGAGCAGTTCTTC.

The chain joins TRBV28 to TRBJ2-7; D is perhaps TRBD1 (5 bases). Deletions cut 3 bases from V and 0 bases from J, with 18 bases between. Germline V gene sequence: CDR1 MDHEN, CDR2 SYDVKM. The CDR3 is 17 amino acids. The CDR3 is CASSLPSVAGISYEQYF. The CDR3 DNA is TGTGCCAGCAGTTTGCCTTCGGTGGCAGGGATCTCCTACGAGCAGTACTTC.

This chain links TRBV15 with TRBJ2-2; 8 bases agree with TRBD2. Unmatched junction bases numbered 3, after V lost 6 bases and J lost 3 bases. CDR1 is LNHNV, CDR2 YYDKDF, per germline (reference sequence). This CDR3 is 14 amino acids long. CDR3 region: CATRRGGHTGELFF. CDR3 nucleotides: TGTGCCACCAGACGGGGGGGGCACACCGGGGAGCTGTTTTTT.

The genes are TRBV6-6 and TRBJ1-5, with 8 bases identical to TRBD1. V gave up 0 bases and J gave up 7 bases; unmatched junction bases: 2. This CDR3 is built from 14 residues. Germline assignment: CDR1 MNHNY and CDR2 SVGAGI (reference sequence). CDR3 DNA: TGTGCCAGCAGTTACTCCACAGGGGGGCAGCCCCAGCATTTT. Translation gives CASSYSTGGQPQHF.

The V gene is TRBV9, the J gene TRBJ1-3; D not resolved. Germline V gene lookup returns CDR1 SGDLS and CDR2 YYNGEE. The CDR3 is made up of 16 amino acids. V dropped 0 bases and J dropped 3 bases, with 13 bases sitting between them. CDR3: CASSVAPLASGNTIYF. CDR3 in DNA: TGTGCCAGCAGCGTAGCTCCTCTGGCTAGTGGAAACACCATATATTTT.

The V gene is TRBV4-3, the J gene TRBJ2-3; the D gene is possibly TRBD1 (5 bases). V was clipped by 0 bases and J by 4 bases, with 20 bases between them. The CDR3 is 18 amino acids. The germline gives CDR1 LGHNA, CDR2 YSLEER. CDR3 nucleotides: TGCGCCAGCAGCCAAGAGGTAGGGGCAGGTATGAGCCCAGATACGCAGTATTTT. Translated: CASSQEVGAGMSPDTQYF.

CDR3 coding DNA: TGTGCCAGCATCGGACAGCTGCAAGAGACCCAGTACTTC. This sequence encodes CASIGQLQETQYF. The genes are TRBV27 and TRBJ2-5; tentatively, D is TRBD1 (6 bases). Trimming cost V 7 bases and J 2 bases, with 11 bases left between them. This CDR3 region has 13 residues. Germline lookup yields CDR1 MNHEY and CDR2 SMNVEV (reference sequence).

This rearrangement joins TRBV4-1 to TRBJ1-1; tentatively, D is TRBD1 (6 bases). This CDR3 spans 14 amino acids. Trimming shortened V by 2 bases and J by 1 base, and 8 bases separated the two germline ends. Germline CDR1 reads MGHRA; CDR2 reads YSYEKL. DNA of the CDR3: TGCGCCAGCAGCCAACCGGGACAGAACACTGAAGCTTTCTTT. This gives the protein CASSQPGQNTEAFF.

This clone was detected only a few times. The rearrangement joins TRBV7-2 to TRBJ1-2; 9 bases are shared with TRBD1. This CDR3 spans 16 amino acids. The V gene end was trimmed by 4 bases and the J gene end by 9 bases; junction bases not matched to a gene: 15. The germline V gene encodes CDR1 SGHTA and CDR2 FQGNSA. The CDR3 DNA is TGTGCCAGCAGCTCAACCTATGGGGGACAGGGTCCTCGCTACACCTTC. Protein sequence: CASSSTYGGQGPRYTF. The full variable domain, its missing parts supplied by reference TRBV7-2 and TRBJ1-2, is GAGVSQSPSNKVTEKGKDVELRCDPISGHTALYWYRQSLGQGLEFLIYFQGNSAPDKSGLPSDRFSAERTGGSVSTLTIQRTQQEDSAVYLCASSSTYGGQGPRYTFGSGTRLTVV.

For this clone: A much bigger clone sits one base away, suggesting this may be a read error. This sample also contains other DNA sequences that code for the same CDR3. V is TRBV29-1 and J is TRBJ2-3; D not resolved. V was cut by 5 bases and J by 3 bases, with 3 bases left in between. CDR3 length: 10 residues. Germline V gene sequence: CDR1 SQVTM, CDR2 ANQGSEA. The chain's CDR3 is CSVLTDTQYF. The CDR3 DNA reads TGCAGCGTTCTGACAGATACGCAGTATTTT.

The CDR3 sequence is CASSSRGQRGGNTIYF. The CDR3 DNA follows: TGTGCCAGCAGTTCCAGGGGACAGAGAGGTGGAAACACCATATATTTT. The rearrangement uses TRBV27 and TRBJ1-3; 7 nucleotides match TRBD1. CDR1 MNHEY and CDR2 SMNVEV come from the germline V gene (reference sequence). V dropped 4 bases and J dropped 3; count of bases not matched to a gene: 9. The CDR3 is 16 residues long.

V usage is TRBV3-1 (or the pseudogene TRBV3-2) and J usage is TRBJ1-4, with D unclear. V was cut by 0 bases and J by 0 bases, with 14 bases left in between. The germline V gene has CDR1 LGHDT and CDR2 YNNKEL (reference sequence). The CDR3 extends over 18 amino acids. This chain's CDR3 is CASSQDIVTLATNEKLFF. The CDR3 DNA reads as TGTGCCAGCAGCCAAGATATAGTCACCCTTGCAACTAATGAAAAACTGTTTTTT.

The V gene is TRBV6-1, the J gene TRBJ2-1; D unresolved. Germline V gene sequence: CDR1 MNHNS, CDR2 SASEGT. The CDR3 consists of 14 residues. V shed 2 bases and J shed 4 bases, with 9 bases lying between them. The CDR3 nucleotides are TGTGCCAGCAGTGAAACCTTACTATACAATGAGCAGTTCTTC. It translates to CASSETLLYNEQFF.

The CDR3 is CASSDSTLAESNQPQHF. DNA of the CDR3: TGTGCCAGCAGTGACTCTACGTTAGCGGAGAGCAATCAGCCCCAGCATTTT. The chain couples TRBV6-4 to TRBJ1-5; D call uncertain. Germline loops: CDR1 MRHNA, CDR2 SNTAGT. The V and J ends lost 0 bases and 1 base respectively, with 13 bases between them. The CDR3 extends over 17 amino acids.

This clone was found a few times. CDR3 protein: CASSQVRVSEQFF. CDR3 nucleotide sequence: TGTGCCAGCAGCCAAGTGAGGGTGAGTGAGCAGTTCTTC. The J gene is TRBJ2-1, the V gene TRBV14, with D possibly matching TRBD2 (5 bases). Trimming pared 1 base from V and 9 bases from J, leaving 10 bases between. The CDR3 covers 13 residues. CDR1 is SGHDN and CDR2 is FVKESK in the germline V gene.

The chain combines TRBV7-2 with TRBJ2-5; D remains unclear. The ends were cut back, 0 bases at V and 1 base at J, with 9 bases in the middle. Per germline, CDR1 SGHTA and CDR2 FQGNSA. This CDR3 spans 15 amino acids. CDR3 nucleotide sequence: TGTGCCAGCAGCTTAGCTCAGATCCCCCAAGAGACCCAGTACTTC. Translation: CASSLAQIPQETQYF.

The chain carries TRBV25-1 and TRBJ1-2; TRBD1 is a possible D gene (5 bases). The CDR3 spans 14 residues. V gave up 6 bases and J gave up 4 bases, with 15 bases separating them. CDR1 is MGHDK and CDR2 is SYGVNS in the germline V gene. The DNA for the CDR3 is TGTGCCAGCAGCGGCGGGACTTATATCTATGGCTACACCTTC. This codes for CASSGGTYIYGYTF.

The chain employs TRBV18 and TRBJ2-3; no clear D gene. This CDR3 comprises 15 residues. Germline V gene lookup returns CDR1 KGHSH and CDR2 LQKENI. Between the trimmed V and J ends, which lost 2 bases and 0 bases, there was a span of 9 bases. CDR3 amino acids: CASSPGSSSTDTQYF. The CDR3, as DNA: TGTGCCAGCTCACCAGGCAGTTCTAGCACAGATACGCAGTATTTT.

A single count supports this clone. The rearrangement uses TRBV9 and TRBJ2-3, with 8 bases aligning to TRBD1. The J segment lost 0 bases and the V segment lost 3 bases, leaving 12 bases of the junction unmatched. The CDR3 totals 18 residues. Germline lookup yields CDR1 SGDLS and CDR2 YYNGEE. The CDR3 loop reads CASSATGARPSSTDTQYF. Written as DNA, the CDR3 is TGTGCCAGCAGCGCGACAGGGGCCCGCCCTTCTAGCACAGATACGCAGTATTTT. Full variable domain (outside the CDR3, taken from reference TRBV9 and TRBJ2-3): DSGVTQTPKHLITATGQRVTLRCSPRSGDLSVYWYQQSLDQGLQFLIQYYNGEERAKGNILERFSAQQFPDLHSELNLSSLELGDSALYFCASSATGARPSSTDTQYFGPGTRLTVL.

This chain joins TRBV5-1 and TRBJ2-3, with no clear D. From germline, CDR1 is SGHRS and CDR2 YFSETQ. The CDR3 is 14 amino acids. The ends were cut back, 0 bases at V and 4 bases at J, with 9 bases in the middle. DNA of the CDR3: TGCGCCAGCAGCTTGGGGTTAGCATCAGATACGCAGTATTTT. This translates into CASSLGLASDTQYF.

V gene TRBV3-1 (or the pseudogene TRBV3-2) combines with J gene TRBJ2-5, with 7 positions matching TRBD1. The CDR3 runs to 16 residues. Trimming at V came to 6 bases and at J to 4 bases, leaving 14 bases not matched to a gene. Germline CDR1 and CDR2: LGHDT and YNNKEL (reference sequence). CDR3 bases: TGTGCCAGCAGTCTCGGGACAGCCGGGGTCGGAGAGACCCAGTACTTC. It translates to CASSLGTAGVGETQYF.

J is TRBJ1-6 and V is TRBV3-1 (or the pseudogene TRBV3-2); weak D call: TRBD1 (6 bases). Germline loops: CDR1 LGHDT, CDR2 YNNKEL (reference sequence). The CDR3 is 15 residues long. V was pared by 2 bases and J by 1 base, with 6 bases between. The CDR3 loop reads CASSQQGSYNSPLHF. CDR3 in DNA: TGTGCCAGCAGCCAACAGGGGTCCTATAATTCACCCCTCCACTTT.

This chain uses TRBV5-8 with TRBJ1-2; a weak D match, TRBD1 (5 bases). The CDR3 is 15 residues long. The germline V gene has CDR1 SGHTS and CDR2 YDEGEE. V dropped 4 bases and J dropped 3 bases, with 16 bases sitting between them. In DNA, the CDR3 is TGTGCCAGCAGCCCGGTCGGGGGTTGGGACTATGGCTACACCTTC. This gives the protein CASSPVGGWDYGYTF.